These T cell receptor beta chains were read from a single sample in a study of post-analysis software for immune sequencing data. MiXCR was run by TCRdb on the PCR reads, yielding one entry per CDR3 protein. The sample lists hundreds of thousands of distinct CDR3 sequences; 35% to 45% were seen once. The sequenced sample consisted of blood. The origin of the receptors is a girl aged 2 to 10 with multiple sclerosis. Each CDR3 is given with its conserved first and last residue. The D gene is left open where the match is weak. Clone size appears in some rows only: once, few, many, or a class for an expanded clone.

V	J	length	size	D	CDR3	DNA
TRBV27	TRBJ2-1	17	few	TRBD1	CASSLRNDRGSDNEQFF	TGTGCCAGCAGTTTAAGGAATGACAGGGGGAGCGACAATGAGCAGTTCTTC
TRBV10-3	TRBJ2-5	13	NA	TRBD2	CAMGGGPQETQYF	TGTGCCATGGGCGGGGGACCTCAAGAGACCCAGTACTTC
TRBV5-6	TRBJ2-3	14	few	NA	CASTPGRLGDTQYF	TGTGCCAGCACCCCCGGTCGACTAGGCGATACGCAGTATTTT
TRBV6-5	TRBJ1-6	16	few	NA	CASRKTVTAYNSPLHF	TGTGCCAGCAGAAAGACCGTGACAGCCTATAATTCACCCCTCCACTTT
TRBV7-2	TRBJ1-1	13	NA	NA	CASSPGTNTEAFF	TGTGCCAGCAGCCCCGGGACAAACACTGAAGCTTTCTTT
TRBV20-1	TRBJ2-7	12	NA	NA	CSARDTGDEQYF	TGCAGTGCTAGAGATACGGGCGACGAGCAGTACTTC
TRBV7-2	TRBJ2-5	15	NA	NA	CASSLGPGQGETQYF	TGTGCCAGCAGCTTAGGTCCAGGGCAGGGAGAGACCCAGTACTTC
TRBV12-3/TRBV12-4	TRBJ1-2	12	NA	NA	CASRFSDYGYTF	TGTGCCAGCAGATTCAGTGACTATGGCTACACCTTC
TRBV28	TRBJ2-7	13	NA	NA	CASSDLEGYEQYF	TGTGCCAGCAGCGACCTGGAGGGTTACGAGCAGTACTTC
TRBV9	TRBJ1-2	14	NA	NA	CASSEWGADYGYTF	TGTGCCAGCAGCGAGTGGGGGGCTGACTATGGCTACACCTTC
TRBV7-9	TRBJ2-5	14	NA	NA	CASSLTGGKWTQYF	TGTGCCAGCAGCTTGACTGGGGGCAAGTGGACCCAGTACTTC
TRBV25-1	TRBJ1-2	15	NA	TRBD1	CASSEVKGGNYGYTF	TGTGCCAGCAGTGAAGTGAAAGGGGGCAACTATGGCTACACCTTC
TRBV5-5	TRBJ2-7	13	NA	TRBD1	CASTPGQLYEQYF	TGTGCCAGCACCCCGGGACAGCTCTACGAGCAGTACTTC
TRBV7-9	TRBJ1-1	15	NA	TRBD1	CASSLGQGANTEAFF	TGTGCCAGCAGCTTAGGACAGGGGGCGAACACTGAAGCTTTCTTT
TRBV5-1	TRBJ2-3	13	few	NA	CASSSSPTDTQYF	TGCGCCAGCAGCTCCTCTCCCACAGATACGCAGTATTTT
TRBV6-1	TRBJ2-1	20	NA	TRBD2	CASRSPGQSVSGSSYNEQFF	TGTGCCAGCAGATCTCCGGGACAGAGTGTTAGCGGGAGCTCCTACAATGAGCAGTTCTTC
TRBV27	TRBJ1-1	14	NA	NA	CASSLSLGNTEAFF	TGTGCCAGCAGTTTATCTCTAGGGAACACTGAAGCTTTCTTT
TRBV29-1	TRBJ2-5	12	few	NA	CSVSPSLETQYF	TGCAGCGTTTCGCCGAGCCTAGAGACCCAGTACTTC
TRBV28	TRBJ1-1	14	NA	TRBD1	CASSDGQVYTEAFF	TGTGCCAGCAGTGACGGACAGGTTTATACTGAAGCTTTCTTT
TRBV12-3/TRBV12-4	TRBJ1-1	13	NA	NA	CASRVTTNTEAFF	TGTGCCAGCAGGGTCACAACTAACACTGAAGCTTTCTTT
TRBV3-1	TRBJ2-3	16	few	NA	CASSQGGFGSTDTQYF	TGTGCCAGCAGCCAAGGAGGCTTTGGTAGCACAGATACGCAGTATTTT
TRBV6-5	TRBJ1-5	14	NA	NA	CASSTDSDNQPQHF	TGTGCCAGCAGTACTGACAGCGATAATCAGCCCCAGCATTTT
TRBV3-1	TRBJ2-1	16	NA	NA	CASSQDKGRGGLVEFF	TGTGCCAGCAGCCAAGATAAGGGTAGGGGAGGTTTGGTGGAGTTCTTC
TRBV5-1	TRBJ2-1	13	few	NA	CASSLGPQNEQFF	TGCGCCAGCAGCTTGGGCCCGCAGAATGAGCAGTTCTTC
TRBV27	TRBJ2-2	15	NA	NA	CASRGQRGRFRELFF	TGTGCCAGCAGAGGACAGAGAGGGCGATTTAGGGAGCTGTTTTTT
TRBV30	TRBJ2-3	15	few	TRBD2	CAWSELAGYTDTQYF	TGTGCCTGGAGTGAACTAGCGGGTTACACAGATACGCAGTATTTT
TRBV29-1	TRBJ1-2	14	NA	NA	CSAEGGGNNYGYTF	TGCAGCGCGGAAGGAGGGGGGAATAACTATGGCTACACCTTC
TRBV28	TRBJ1-2	13	few	NA	CASSFQGLLGYTF	TGTGCCAGCAGTTTCCAAGGGTTGCTTGGCTACACCTTC
TRBV29-1	TRBJ2-1	15	NA	NA	CSASPGAYGYNEQFF	TGCAGCGCTTCACCTGGTGCCTATGGGTACAATGAGCAGTTCTTC
TRBV28	TRBJ1-4	12	NA	NA	CASSAPDEKLFF	TGTGCCAGCAGTGCACCGGATGAAAAACTGTTTTTT
TRBV20-1	TRBJ1-1	14	NA	NA	CSARAAGRYTEAFF	TGCAGTGCTAGAGCGGCAGGGCGGTACACTGAAGCTTTCTTT
TRBV9	TRBJ2-3	15	few	NA	CASSVGRGASDTQYF	TGTGCCAGCAGCGTAGGTAGGGGGGCATCAGATACGCAGTATTTT
TRBV3-1	TRBJ2-5	17	NA	TRBD2	CASSVSIGLAGGETQYF	TGTGCCAGCAGCGTGTCCATTGGACTAGCGGGTGGAGAGACCCAGTACTTC
TRBV29-1	TRBJ1-1	13	few	NA	CSVKGIGNTEAFF	TGCAGCGTTAAAGGGATAGGTAACACTGAAGCTTTCTTT
TRBV20-1	TRBJ2-5	15	NA	NA	CSARGIDRSQETQYF	TGCAGTGCTAGGGGGATCGACAGGTCCCAAGAGACCCAGTACTTC
TRBV29-1	TRBJ2-7	13	NA	NA	CSGGAGGSYEQYF	TGCAGCGGCGGGGCTGGAGGATCCTACGAGCAGTACTTC
TRBV2	TRBJ1-5	12	NA	NA	CAGSEWNQPQHF	TGTGCCGGCAGTGAGTGGAATCAGCCCCAGCATTTT
TRBV7-9	TRBJ2-3	15	NA	NA	CASSPLQGGADTQYF	TGTGCCAGCAGCCCACTCCAGGGGGGAGCAGATACGCAGTATTTT
TRBV20-1	TRBJ2-3	15	NA	TRBD1	CSATRTGEGTDTQYF	TGCAGTGCTACGAGGACAGGAGAAGGCACAGATACGCAGTATTTT
TRBV7-3	TRBJ2-1	13	NA	NA	CASSSRRGNEQFF	TGTGCCAGCAGCTCAAGGCGGGGCAATGAGCAGTTCTTC
TRBV5-1	TRBJ1-2	15	NA	NA	CASSLLGAQSYGYTF	TGCGCCAGCAGCTTGCTGGGGGCCCAGTCCTATGGCTACACCTTC
TRBV6-6	TRBJ1-2	15	NA	NA	CASSYRGDPNYGYTF	TGTGCCAGCAGTTACAGGGGTGACCCTAACTATGGCTACACCTTC
TRBV20-1	TRBJ2-7	13	NA	TRBD1	CSAPGTGRYEQYF	TGCAGTGCTCCCGGGACAGGGCGCTACGAGCAGTACTTC
TRBV28	TRBJ2-5	15	NA	TRBD1	CASSFDRGNQETQYF	TGTGCCAGCAGTTTTGACAGGGGGAACCAAGAGACCCAGTACTTC
TRBV9	TRBJ2-7	15	few	NA	CASSQRGGAINEQYF	TGTGCCAGCAGCCAAAGAGGGGGGGCCATCAACGAGCAGTACTTC
TRBV7-2	TRBJ2-5	15	few	NA	CASSLVSDYQETQYF	TGTGCCAGCAGCTTAGTGTCAGATTACCAAGAGACCCAGTACTTC
TRBV20-1	TRBJ2-7	13	few	NA	CSHWGVGTREQYF	TGCAGCCACTGGGGTGTCGGGACCCGTGAGCAGTACTTC
TRBV11-2	TRBJ1-2	14	NA	NA	CASSLGVRSGGYTF	TGTGCCAGCAGCTTAGGAGTTCGGAGTGGGGGCTACACCTTC
TRBV28	TRBJ2-1	17	NA	TRBD2	CASSSPLLAGESHEQFF	TGTGCCAGCAGTTCCCCTCTACTAGCGGGAGAGAGCCATGAGCAGTTCTTC
TRBV11-2	TRBJ2-5	17	NA	TRBD1	CASSLLVQGALRETQYF	TGTGCCAGCAGCTTACTAGTTCAGGGGGCGCTACGAGAGACCCAGTACTTC
TRBV29-1	TRBJ2-1	17	few	TRBD2	CSVEGLANYLSYNEQFF	TGCAGCGTTGAGGGACTAGCCAACTACCTCTCCTACAATGAGCAGTTCTTC
TRBV11-2	TRBJ2-1	15	NA	NA	CASSSTVRVLDEQFF	TGTGCCAGCAGCTCGACGGTCAGGGTTTTGGATGAGCAGTTCTTC